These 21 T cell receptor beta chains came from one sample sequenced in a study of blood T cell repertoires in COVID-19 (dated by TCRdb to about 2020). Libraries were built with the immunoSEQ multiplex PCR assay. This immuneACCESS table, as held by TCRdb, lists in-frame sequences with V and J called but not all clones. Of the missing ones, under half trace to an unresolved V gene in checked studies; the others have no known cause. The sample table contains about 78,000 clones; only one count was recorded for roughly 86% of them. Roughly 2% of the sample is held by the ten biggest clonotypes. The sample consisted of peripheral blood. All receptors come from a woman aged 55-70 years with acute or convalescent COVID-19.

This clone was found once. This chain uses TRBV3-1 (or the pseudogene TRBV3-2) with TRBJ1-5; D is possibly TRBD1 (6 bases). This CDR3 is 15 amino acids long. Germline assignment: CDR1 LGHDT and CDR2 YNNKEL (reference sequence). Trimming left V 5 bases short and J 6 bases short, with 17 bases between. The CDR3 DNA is TGTGCCAGCAGCTCACCGAGGGGGGGTCCTCAGCCCCAGCATTTT. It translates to CASSSPRGGPQPQHF.

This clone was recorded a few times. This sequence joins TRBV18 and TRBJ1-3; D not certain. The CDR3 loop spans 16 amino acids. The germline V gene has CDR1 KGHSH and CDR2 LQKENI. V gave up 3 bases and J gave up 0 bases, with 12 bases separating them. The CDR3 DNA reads TGTGCCAGCTCACCCTTAGAGAAATCCTCTGGAAACACCATATATTTT. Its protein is CASSPLEKSSGNTIYF.

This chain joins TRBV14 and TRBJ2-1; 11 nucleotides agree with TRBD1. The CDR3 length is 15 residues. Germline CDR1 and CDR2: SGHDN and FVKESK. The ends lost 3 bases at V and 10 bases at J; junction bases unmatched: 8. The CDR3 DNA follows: TGTGCCAGCAGCCAGTGGACAGGGGGCGATTGGGAGCAGTTCTTC. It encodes CASSQWTGGDWEQFF.

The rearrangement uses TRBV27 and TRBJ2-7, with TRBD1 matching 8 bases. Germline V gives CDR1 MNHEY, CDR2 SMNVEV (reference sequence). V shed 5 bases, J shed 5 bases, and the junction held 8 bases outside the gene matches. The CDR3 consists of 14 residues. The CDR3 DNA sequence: TGTGCCAGCAGTCCTCGCAGGGGGCTCGACGAGCAGTACTTC. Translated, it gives CASSPRRGLDEQYF.

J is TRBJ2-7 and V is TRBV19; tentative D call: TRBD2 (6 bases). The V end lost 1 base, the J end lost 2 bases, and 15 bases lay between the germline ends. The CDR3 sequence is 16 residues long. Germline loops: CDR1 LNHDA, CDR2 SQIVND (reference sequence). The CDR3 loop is CASSIALSGPPYEQYF. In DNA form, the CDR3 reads TGTGCCAGTAGTATAGCTCTAAGCGGGCCACCCTACGAGCAGTACTTC.

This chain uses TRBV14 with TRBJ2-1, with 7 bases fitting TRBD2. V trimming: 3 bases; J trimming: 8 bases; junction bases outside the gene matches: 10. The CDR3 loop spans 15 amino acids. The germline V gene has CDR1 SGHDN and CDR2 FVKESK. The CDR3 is CASSHSAGAIHEQFF. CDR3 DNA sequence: TGTGCCAGCAGCCATTCGGCGGGAGCTATCCATGAGCAGTTCTTC.

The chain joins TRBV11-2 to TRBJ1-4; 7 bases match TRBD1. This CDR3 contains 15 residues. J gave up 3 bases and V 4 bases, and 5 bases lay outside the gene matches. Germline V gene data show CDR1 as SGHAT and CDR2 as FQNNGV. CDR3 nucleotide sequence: TGTGCCAGCAGCTCGACAGGGACCCCTAATGAAAAACTGTTTTTT. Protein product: CASSSTGTPNEKLFF.

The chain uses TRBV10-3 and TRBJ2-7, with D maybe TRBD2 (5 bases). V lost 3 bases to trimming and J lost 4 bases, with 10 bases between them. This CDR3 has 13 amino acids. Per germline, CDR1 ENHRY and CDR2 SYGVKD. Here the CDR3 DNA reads TGTGCCATCAGTGAAGTCGGGGTGTACGAGCAGTACTTC. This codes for CAISEVGVYEQYF.

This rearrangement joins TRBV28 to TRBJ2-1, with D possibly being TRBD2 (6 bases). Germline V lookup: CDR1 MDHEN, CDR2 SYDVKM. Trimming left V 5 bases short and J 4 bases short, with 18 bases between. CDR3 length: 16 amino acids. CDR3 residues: CASSPYSASAYNEQFF. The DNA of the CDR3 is TGTGCCAGCAGTCCTTATTCGGCTAGCGCATACAATGAGCAGTTCTTC.

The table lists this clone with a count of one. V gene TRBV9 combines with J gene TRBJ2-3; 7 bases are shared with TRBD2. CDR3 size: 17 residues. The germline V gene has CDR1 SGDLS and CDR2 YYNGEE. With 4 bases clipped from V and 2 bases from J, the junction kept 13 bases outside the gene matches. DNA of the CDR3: TGTGCCAGCAGCCCCCTGTCGGGACGGGACTACACAGATACGCAGTATTTT. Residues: CASSPLSGRDYTDTQYF.

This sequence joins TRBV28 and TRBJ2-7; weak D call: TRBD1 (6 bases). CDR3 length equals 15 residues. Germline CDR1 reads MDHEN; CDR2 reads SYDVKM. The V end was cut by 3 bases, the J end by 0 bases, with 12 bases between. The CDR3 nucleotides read TGTGCCAGCAGTTTCAGGGGATCGGGCTCCTACGAGCAGTACTTC. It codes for CASSFRGSGSYEQYF.

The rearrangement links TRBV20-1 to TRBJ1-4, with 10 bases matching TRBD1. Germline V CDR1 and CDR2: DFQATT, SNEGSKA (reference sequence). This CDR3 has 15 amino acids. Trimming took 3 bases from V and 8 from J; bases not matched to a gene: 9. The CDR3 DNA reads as TGCAGTGCTAGTCACCCGGGGGACAGGGGCGAAAAACTGTTTTTT. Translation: CSASHPGDRGEKLFF.

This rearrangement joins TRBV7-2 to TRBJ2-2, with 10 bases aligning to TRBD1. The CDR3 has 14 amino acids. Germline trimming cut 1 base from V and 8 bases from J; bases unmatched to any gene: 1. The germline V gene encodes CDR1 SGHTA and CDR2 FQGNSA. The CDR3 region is CASSLGQGAGELFF. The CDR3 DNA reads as TGTGCCAGCAGCTTAGGACAGGGGGCAGGGGAGCTGTTTTTT. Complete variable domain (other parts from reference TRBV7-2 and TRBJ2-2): GAGVSQSPSNKVTEKGKDVELRCDPISGHTALYWYRQSLGQGLEFLIYFQGNSAPDKSGLPSDRFSAERTGGSVSTLTIQRTQQEDSAVYLCASSLGQGAGELFFGEGSRLTVL.

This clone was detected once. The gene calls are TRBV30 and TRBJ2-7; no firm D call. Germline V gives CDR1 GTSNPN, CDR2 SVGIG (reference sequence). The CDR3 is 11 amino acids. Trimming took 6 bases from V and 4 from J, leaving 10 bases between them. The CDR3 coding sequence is TGTGCCTGCCAGGTGAATTACGAGCAGTACTTC. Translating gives CACQVNYEQYF.

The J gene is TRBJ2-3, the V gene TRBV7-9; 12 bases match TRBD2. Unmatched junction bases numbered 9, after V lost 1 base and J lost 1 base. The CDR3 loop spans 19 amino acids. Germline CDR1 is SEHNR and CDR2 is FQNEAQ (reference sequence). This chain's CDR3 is CASSLGLAGVRDRTDTQYF. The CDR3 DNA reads TGTGCCAGCAGCTTAGGACTAGCGGGAGTCCGGGACCGCACAGATACGCAGTATTTT.

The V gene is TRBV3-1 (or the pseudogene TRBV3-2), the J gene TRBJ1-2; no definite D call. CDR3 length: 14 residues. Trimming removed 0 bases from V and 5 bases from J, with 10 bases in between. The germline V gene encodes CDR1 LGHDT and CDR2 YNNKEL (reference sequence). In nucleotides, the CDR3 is TGTGCCAGCAGCCAAGAAGCCCATTCTTATGGCTACACCTTC. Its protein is CASSQEAHSYGYTF.

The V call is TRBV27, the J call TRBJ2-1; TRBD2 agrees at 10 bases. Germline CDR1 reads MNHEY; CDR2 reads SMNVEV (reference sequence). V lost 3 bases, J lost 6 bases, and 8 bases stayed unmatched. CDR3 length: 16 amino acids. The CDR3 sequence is CASSLGSGRAGNEQFF. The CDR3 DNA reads TGTGCCAGCAGTTTGGGGAGCGGGAGGGCCGGCAATGAGCAGTTCTTC.

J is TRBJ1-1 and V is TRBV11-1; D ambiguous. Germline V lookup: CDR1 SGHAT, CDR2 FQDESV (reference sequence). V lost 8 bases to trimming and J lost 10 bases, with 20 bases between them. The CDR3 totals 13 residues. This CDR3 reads CASSQGAGLRAFF. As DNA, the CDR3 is TGTGCCAGCTCCCAAGGCGCGGGTCTTCGAGCTTTCTTT.

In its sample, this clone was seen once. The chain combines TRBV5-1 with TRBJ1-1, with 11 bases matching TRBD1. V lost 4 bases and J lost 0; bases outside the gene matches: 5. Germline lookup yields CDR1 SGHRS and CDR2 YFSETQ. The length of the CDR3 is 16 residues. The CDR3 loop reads CASSHGQGAMNTEAFF. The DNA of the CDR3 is TGCGCCAGCAGCCATGGACAGGGGGCAATGAACACTGAAGCTTTCTTT.

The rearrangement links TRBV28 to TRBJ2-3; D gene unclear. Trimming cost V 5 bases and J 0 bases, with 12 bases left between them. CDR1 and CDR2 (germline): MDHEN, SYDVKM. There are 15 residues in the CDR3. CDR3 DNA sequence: TGTGCCAGCAGTGTCGAGGAGTCTAGCACAGATACGCAGTATTTT. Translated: CASSVEESSTDTQYF.

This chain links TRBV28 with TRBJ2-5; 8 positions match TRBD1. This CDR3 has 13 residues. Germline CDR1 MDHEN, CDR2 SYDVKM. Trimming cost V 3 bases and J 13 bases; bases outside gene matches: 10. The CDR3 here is CASSFMNRDRLYF. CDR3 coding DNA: TGTGCCAGCAGTTTCATGAACCGGGACAGGCTGTACTTC.